The rows below give T cell receptor beta chains drawn from one sample of a study of blood T cell repertoires in COVID-19. Assay used: immunoSEQ multiplex PCR; TCRdb lists only in-frame clones, some missing. The sample consists of roughly 16,000 clones, 65% to 90% of them appearing once. Sequencing used peripheral blood. These TCRs come from a man at least 80 years old with active COVID-19. Both conserved end residues are trimmed from each CDR3. The order of the fields is CDR3 length, V gene, J gene, CDR3 protein.

12,TRBV7-9,TRBJ2-7,ASSLVPSHYEQY
13,TRBV6-4,TRBJ2-7,ASSEPTGQPYEQY
9,TRBV29-1,TRBJ2-7,SVRSGDEQY
17,TRBV27,TRBJ2-2,ASSLSGPGRRMGTGELF
16,TRBV10-3,TRBJ2-7,AISGQNRGSGGRWEQY
12,TRBV27,TRBJ2-4,ASSLDRVKNIQY
14,TRBV15,TRBJ2-1,ATSTSHNGKHNEQF
16,TRBV28,TRBJ2-3,ASSFPSDREDGTDTQY
13,TRBV11-1,TRBJ2-7,ASSPRTSGSYEQY
15,TRBV5-4,TRBJ2-1,ASSLGLAGGSYNEQF
14,TRBV18,TRBJ2-5,ASSPEQGARQETQY
15,TRBV19,TRBJ2-1,ASSIAPGRRANGEQF
13,TRBV11-2,TRBJ2-3,ASSSGQGATDTQY
14,TRBV6-2/TRBV6-3,TRBJ2-1,ASSQLGLAGGGEQF
12,TRBV6-6,TRBJ1-5,ASSLQEINQPQH
12,TRBV7-3,TRBJ1-2,ASSLSNTGGGYT
13,TRBV10-1,TRBJ2-2,ASSTGTGNTGELF
14,TRBV24-1,TRBJ2-3,ATSDPGLAGMDTQY
12,TRBV6-5,TRBJ2-2,ASSFDRYTGELF
11,TRBV29-1,TRBJ1-4,SGQGQPNEKLF
13,TRBV28,TRBJ1-6,ASSLASSYNSPLH
12,TRBV11-1,TRBJ2-3,ASSLGQSTDTQY
12,TRBV28,TRBJ2-1,ASSMGLAGLQQF
13,TRBV5-4,TRBJ1-2,ASSLGTTDHYGYT
11,TRBV12-3/TRBV12-4,TRBJ1-1,ATQFTSNTEAF
14,TRBV19,TRBJ2-2,ASSIGAGSNTGELF
13,TRBV7-6,TRBJ2-5,ASSAAGGPQETQY
11,TRBV19,TRBJ1-2,ASSSQLQDGYT
11,TRBV13,TRBJ2-7,ASSRDRGAEQY
15,TRBV5-1,TRBJ2-3,ASSLGGSGTSTDTQY
11,TRBV10-3,TRBJ1-1,AISVTENTEAF
11,TRBV28,TRBJ1-2,ASSLGGTYGYT
15,TRBV29-1,TRBJ2-5,SVDSTPGSSLGETQY
13,TRBV28,TRBJ2-7,ASSLSGTGTKEQY
13,TRBV6-2/TRBV6-3,TRBJ2-5,ASSYADRGVETQY
12,TRBV11-3,TRBJ2-7,ASSSPGQGYEQY